The rows below give T cell receptor beta chains drawn from one sample of a study of blood T cell repertoires in COVID-19. Libraries were prepared by immunoSEQ multiplex PCR; TCRdb keeps only in-frame clonotypes and omits some of them. The sample lists approximately 250,000 clones, approximately 86% occurring once. Sequencing input: peripheral blood. The receptor source for this set is a man aged 25 to 40 with active or convalescent COVID-19. The CDR3 runs from the conserved cysteine through the conserved F or W. The D gene is left open where the match is weak. Part of the rows lack a size; the others show once, few, many or a class for expanded clones.

TRBJ2-3,-,-,TRBV5-1,15,CASSTSGDTTDTQYF,TGCGCCAGCAGCACGAGCGGGGACACCACAGATACGCAGTATTTT
TRBJ2-2,-,-,TRBV10-3,15,CAISDLQGWTGELFF,TGTGCCATCAGCGATCTCCAGGGTTGGACCGGGGAGCTGTTTTTT
TRBJ2-7,-,few,TRBV5-6,12,CASSWGPGEQYF,TGTGCCAGCAGCTGGGGGCCGGGCGAGCAGTACTTC
TRBJ1-2,TRBD1,-,TRBV5-1,17,CASSLAPQGWTNYGYTF,TGCGCCAGCAGCTTGGCGCCACAGGGGTGGACTAACTATGGCTACACCTTC
TRBJ1-2,TRBD1,-,TRBV18,15,CASSRRGQSNYGYTF,TGTGCCAGCTCACGTCGGGGACAGTCTAACTATGGCTACACCTTC
TRBJ2-6,TRBD1,few,TRBV11-2,17,CASSSGQGRAGANVLTF,TGTGCCAGCAGCTCGGGACAGGGTCGTGCTGGGGCCAACGTCCTGACTTTC
TRBJ2-3,TRBD1,-,TRBV3-1/TRBV3-2,15,CASSPRQGSTDTQYF,TGTGCCAGCAGCCCCCGACAGGGGAGCACAGATACGCAGTATTTT
TRBJ1-1,-,-,TRBV5-6,15,CASSYIIGGSTEAFF,TGTGCCAGCAGCTACATCATCGGGGGTAGTACTGAAGCTTTCTTT
TRBJ1-4,-,-,TRBV19,15,CASSSPGGTARKLFF,TGTGCCAGTAGTAGTCCCGGAGGGACGGCCCGAAAACTGTTTTTT
TRBJ1-2,TRBD1,-,TRBV5-1,16,CASSHGTGQANYGYTF,TGCGCCAGCAGTCATGGGACAGGCCAAGCTAACTATGGCTACACCTTC
TRBJ2-3,TRBD1,-,TRBV5-8,14,CASSRDRGGDTQYF,TGTGCCAGCAGCCGGGACAGAGGGGGAGATACGCAGTATTTT
TRBJ2-3,-,-,TRBV13,15,CASSPRGGPTDTQYF,TGTGCCAGCAGCCCAAGGGGGGGGCCTACAGATACGCAGTATTTT
TRBJ2-2,TRBD2,-,TRBV3-1/TRBV3-2,22,CASSQVHLPQIRTSGGTGELFF,TGTGCCAGCAGCCAAGTCCACTTACCCCAGATTCGGACTAGCGGGGGTACCGGGGAGCTGTTTTTT
TRBJ1-1,-,few,TRBV14,12,CASSRPGGEAFF,TGTGCCAGCAGTCGCCCCGGGGGTGAAGCTTTCTTT
TRBJ1-4,-,-,TRBV7-9,16,CASSFPRQATNEKLFF,TGTGCCAGCAGTTTCCCCCGACAGGCAACTAATGAAAAACTGTTTTTT
TRBJ1-2,-,few,TRBV27,13,CAAGTRGLGGYTF,TGTGCCGCCGGGACAAGAGGATTGGGGGGCTACACCTTC
TRBJ2-5,TRBD2,-,TRBV6-5,15,CASRPSGGAWETQYF,TGTGCCAGCAGACCTAGCGGGGGGGCCTGGGAGACCCAGTACTTC
TRBJ2-7,TRBD1,few,TRBV5-1,16,CASSSGQGTSIYEQYF,TGCGCCAGCAGCTCCGGACAGGGCACCTCAATCTACGAGCAGTACTTC
TRBJ2-7,TRBD1,-,TRBV10-2,16,CASKRSGRGLGYEQYF,TGCGCCAGCAAGCGTAGTGGCAGGGGGTTGGGATACGAGCAGTACTTC
TRBJ2-1,-,-,TRBV7-9,15,CASSLTAGNFHEQFF,TGTGCCAGCAGCTTGACAGCGGGTAATTTCCATGAGCAGTTCTTC
TRBJ1-2,TRBD1,-,TRBV2,12,CASRGQGAGYTF,TGTGCCAGCAGAGGACAGGGGGCTGGCTACACCTTC
TRBJ2-7,-,-,TRBV6-5,15,CASTRRLGQSYEQYF,TGTGCCAGCACGCGCAGGTTAGGACAAAGCTACGAGCAGTACTTC
TRBJ2-3,TRBD2,-,TRBV5-1,18,CASSQKRGPLSGTDTQYF,TGCGCCAGCAGCCAGAAGCGGGGGCCTCTATCAGGCACAGATACGCAGTATTTT
TRBJ1-4,-,-,TRBV19,14,CASRKTSTNEKLFF,TGTGCCAGTAGAAAGACATCAACTAATGAAAAACTGTTTTTT
TRBJ1-4,-,-,TRBV6-5,15,CASSYSWGPNEKLFF,TGTGCCAGCAGTTACTCTTGGGGGCCTAATGAAAAACTGTTTTTT
TRBJ2-1,-,-,TRBV5-1,14,CASRNAGASNEQFF,TGCGCCAGCAGGAACGCGGGGGCCAGCAATGAGCAGTTCTTC